The next 26 T cell receptor beta chains were all read from a single sample in a study of cytomegalovirus exposure and HLA in healthy donors (TCRdb year 2017). Library generation was performed with the immunoSEQ multiplex PCR assay. For the multiplex PCR, a mixture combining 60 forward primers for TCR Vbeta segments and 13 reverse primers for TCR Jbeta segments was used. What TCRdb holds here is the immuneACCESS table cut down to in-frame rearrangements. Part of the clones is not present; checked against another copy, under half of the missing clones reflect an unresolved V gene, and the others are unexplained. Counted in this sample were 130,000 or so clones; roughly 82% of them appeared once. The top ten clones comprise around 1.5% of the sample. Source material: PBMCs. All receptors come from a woman between 18 and 29 years old in good health and CMV-seronegative.

V is TRBV9 and J is TRBJ1-2, with 11 bases matching TRBD1. This CDR3 region has 20 residues. Trimming cost V 3 bases and J 4 bases; bases outside gene matches: 20. Germline CDR1 is SGDLS and CDR2 is YYNGEE. The CDR3 nucleotides read TGTGCCAGCAGCGCCAGAGTAGGGCCGGGACAGGGGGATTGGAGCTATGGCTACACCTTC. It specifies CASSARVGPGQGDWSYGYTF.

This clone appeared a few times. The V call is TRBV2, the J call TRBJ2-3; D gene ambiguous. The CDR3 has 12 amino acids. V lost 5 bases and J 2 bases, leaving 5 bases between the germline ends. Looked up from germline, CDR1 is SNHLY and CDR2 is FYNNEI. The CDR3 DNA reads as TGTGCCAGCAGTCAGATCACAGATACGCAGTATTTT. It yields the protein CASSQITDTQYF.

CDR3 amino acids: CASRTKWTSYNEQFF. The DNA for the CDR3 is TGTGCCAGCAGGACCAAGTGGACTTCCTACAATGAGCAGTTCTTC. This chain links TRBV6-5 with TRBJ2-1, with D possibly matching TRBD2 (5 bases). Per the germline V gene, CDR1 is MNHEY and CDR2 is SVGAGI. V was cut by 6 bases and J by 1 base, with 13 bases left in between. The CDR3 sequence is 15 residues long.

The CDR3 region is CASGREDDQPQHF. DNA of the CDR3: TGTGCTAGTGGGCGAGAGGATGATCAGCCCCAGCATTTT. The J gene is TRBJ1-5, the V gene TRBV12-5; no firm D call. Per the germline V gene, CDR1 is LGHNT and CDR2 is FRNRAP. The CDR3 loop spans 13 amino acids. Trimming cost V 6 bases and J 5 bases, with 11 bases left between them.

The chain uses TRBV18 and TRBJ1-5; D possibly corresponds to TRBD1 (5 bases). Between the trimmed V and J ends, which lost 6 bases and 5 bases, there was a span of 14 bases. Germline CDR1 KGHSH, CDR2 LQKENI. The CDR3 contains 14 residues. CDR3 protein: CASSGGSGYQPQHF. The CDR3 bases are TGTGCCAGCTCCGGGGGGTCCGGCTATCAGCCCCAGCATTTT.

The chain is built from TRBV5-1 and TRBJ2-7; 7 bases line up with TRBD2. Germline V lookup: CDR1 SGHRS, CDR2 YFSETQ. This CDR3 is built from 14 residues. Losses at the gene ends were 0 bases for V and 3 bases for J; bases not matched to a gene: 3. The CDR3 DNA sequence: TGCGCCAGCAGCTTGGACCCTAGCGGCTACGAGCAGTACTTC. It yields the protein CASSLDPSGYEQYF.

The chain couples TRBV29-1 to TRBJ2-5; D may be TRBD2 (6 bases). With 1 base removed from V and 3 bases from J, the gap between germline ends came to 12 bases. Germline-derived CDR1 and CDR2 are SQVTM and ANQGSEA. The CDR3 length is 14 residues. CDR3 nucleotide sequence: TGCAGCGTTGAAGGTTCGGGGGTGGAAGAGACCCAGTACTTC. Protein: CSVEGSGVEETQYF.

The chain recombines TRBV18 with TRBJ1-6, with TRBD1 matching 8 bases. Germline CDR1 reads KGHSH; CDR2 reads LQKENI. V lost 6 bases, J lost 7 bases, and 8 bases stayed unmatched. The CDR3 has 15 amino acids. The DNA of the CDR3 is TGTGCCAGCTCTACCGGGACAGGAGAGAATTCACCCCTCCACTTT. Amino acids: CASSTGTGENSPLHF. The variable domain in full, with the rest retrieved from reference TRBV18 and TRBJ1-6, is NAGVMQNPRHLVRRRGQEARLRCSPMKGHSHVYWYRQLPEEGLKFMVYLQKENIIDESGMPKERFSAEFPKEGPSILRIQQVVRGDSAAYFCASSTGTGENSPLHFGNGTRLTVT.

The V call is TRBV4-1, the J call TRBJ1-1; tentative D call: TRBD1 (6 bases). Trimming cost V 1 base and J 4 bases, with 13 bases left between them. The germline V gene has CDR1 MGHRA and CDR2 YSYEKL. This CDR3 spans 15 amino acids. Here the CDR3 DNA reads TGCGCCAGCAGCCAAGTGAGAGGGGGATTCACTGAAGCTTTCTTT. This codes for CASSQVRGGFTEAFF.

CDR3 in DNA: TGTGCCAGCAGCTTGAGGGCGGGTTCTTCCAAAAACATTCAGTACTTC. It specifies CASSLRAGSSKNIQYF. This rearrangement joins TRBV7-8 to TRBJ2-4; weak D call: TRBD2 (5 bases). V was pared by 3 bases and J by 2 bases, with 14 bases between. Germline V gene lookup returns CDR1 SGHVS and CDR2 FQNEAQ. The CDR3 has 16 amino acids.

This clone was seen once. The chain carries TRBV18 and TRBJ1-1; the D gene is possibly TRBD1 (6 bases). Deletions cut 8 bases from V and 0 bases from J, with 13 bases between. The CDR3 length is 14 residues. The germline CDR1 and CDR2 sequences are KGHSH and LQKENI. The CDR3 loop reads CASGQQFLNTEAFF. As DNA, the CDR3 is TGTGCCAGCGGACAGCAATTCTTGAACACTGAAGCTTTCTTT.

The V call is TRBV6-1, the J call TRBJ2-3; D gene ambiguous. Germline V gives CDR1 MNHNS, CDR2 SASEGT. This CDR3 comprises 14 residues. V lost 6 bases to trimming and J lost 4 bases, with 14 bases between them. The CDR3, as DNA: TGTGCCAGCAGCCCAACAACGTGGTCAGATACGCAGTATTTT. Protein product: CASSPTTWSDTQYF.

V is TRBV4-3 and J is TRBJ2-7; 8 bases map to TRBD1. Losses at the gene ends were 0 bases for V and 6 bases for J; bases not matched to a gene: 10. The germline CDR1 and CDR2 sequences are LGHNA and YSLEER. The CDR3 consists of 16 residues. This CDR3 is CASSQEDADRGFEQYF. CDR3 DNA sequence: TGCGCCAGCAGCCAAGAAGACGCAGACAGGGGATTCGAGCAGTACTTC.

The V call is TRBV11-2, the J call TRBJ2-5, with D maybe TRBD2 (5 bases). The CDR3 runs to 16 residues. The germline V gene encodes CDR1 SGHAT and CDR2 FQNNGV. V lost 5 bases, J lost 5 bases, and 21 bases lay in between. The chain's CDR3 is CASSLLDWSLGETQYF. The CDR3 coding sequence is TGTGCCAGCAGCCTATTGGACTGGTCCCTTGGGGAGACCCAGTACTTC.

This chain joins TRBV6-4 and TRBJ1-2; D is undetermined. CDR1 is MRHNA and CDR2 is SNTAGT in the germline V gene. Trimming took off 7 bases at V and 8 bases at J, with 20 bases between the two ends. This CDR3 spans 14 amino acids. CDR3: CASKEGPLGSGYTF. CDR3 DNA: TGTGCCAGCAAGGAAGGCCCCCTAGGGAGCGGCTACACCTTC.

The rearrangement links TRBV27 to TRBJ2-3; 9 nucleotides align to TRBD1. Germline V gene data show CDR1 as MNHEY and CDR2 as SMNVEV (reference sequence). Trimming cost V 10 bases and J 5 bases; bases outside gene matches: 10. This CDR3 region has 14 residues. As DNA, the CDR3 is TGTGCCACCACCGGGACAGGGACGAGAGATACGCAGTATTTT. Its translation: CATTGTGTRDTQYF.

V usage is TRBV6-5 and J usage is TRBJ1-1; D unresolved. The germline V and J ends were trimmed by 8 bases and 2 bases, with 9 bases remaining between them. The CDR3 sequence is 12 residues long. In germline, CDR1 is MNHEY, CDR2 SVGAGI. CDR3 in amino acids: CASHSANTEAFF. As DNA, the CDR3 is TGTGCCAGCCACTCTGCCAACACTGAAGCTTTCTTT.

A note on this clone: The junction differs from germline at one of its ends, possibly a read error. The chain couples TRBV6-6 to TRBJ2-6; possible D gene TRBD1, 5 bases. CDR3 size: 16 residues. Germline V gene data show CDR1 as MNHNY and CDR2 as SVGAGI (reference sequence). CDR3 region: CASSLRQPSGANGLTF. The CDR3 nucleotides read TGTGCCAGCAGCCTTCGACAGCCCTCTGGGGCCAACGGCCTGACTTTC.

This clone was detected once. The chain uses TRBV4-1 and TRBJ2-7, with a weak D call TRBD1 (6 bases). Germline lookup yields CDR1 MGHRA and CDR2 YSYEKL. The CDR3 is 16 residues long. With 3 bases removed from V and 1 base from J, the gap between germline ends came to 16 bases. The CDR3 here is CASSQTPGHSSYEQYF. The CDR3 DNA reads TGCGCCAGCAGCCAGACCCCGGGACACTCTTCCTACGAGCAGTACTTC.

V is TRBV11-2 and J is TRBJ2-7, with TRBD1 as a possible D gene (6 bases). The CDR3 covers 14 residues. In germline, CDR1 is SGHAT, CDR2 FQNNGV. V lost 2 bases to trimming and J lost 5 bases, with 13 bases between them. CDR3: CASSLRLAGDEQYF. The CDR3, as DNA: TGTGCCAGCAGCTTAAGATTGGCAGGGGACGAGCAGTACTTC. The variable domain in full, completed from reference TRBV11-2 and TRBJ2-7, reads EAGVAQSPRYKIIEKRQSVAFWCNPISGHATLYWYQQILGQGPKLLIQFQNNGVVDDSQLPKDRFSAERLKGVDSTLKIQPAKLEDSAVYLCASSLRLAGDEQYFGPGTRLTVT.

V and J are TRBV9 and TRBJ1-1; the match to TRBD1 covers 7 bases. CDR1 is SGDLS and CDR2 is YYNGEE in the germline V gene. This CDR3 comprises 13 residues. J was trimmed by 8 bases and V by 3 bases; bases with no gene match: 7. The CDR3 here is CASSARDRAEAFF. CDR3 sequence (DNA): TGTGCCAGCAGCGCAAGAGACAGGGCCGAAGCTTTCTTT. The complete variable domain, with remaining parts taken from reference TRBV9 and TRBJ1-1, reads DSGVTQTPKHLITATGQRVTLRCSPRSGDLSVYWYQQSLDQGLQFLIQYYNGEERAKGNILERFSAQQFPDLHSELNLSSLELGDSALYFCASSARDRAEAFFGQGTRLTVV.

The gene calls are TRBV5-8 and TRBJ1-1, with TRBD1 matching 7 bases. CDR3 length equals 15 residues. Germline values: CDR1 SGHTS, CDR2 YDEGEE. The J segment lost 2 bases and the V segment lost 0 bases, leaving 4 bases of the junction unmatched. The CDR3 sequence is CASSLDGTANTEAFF. CDR3 in DNA: TGTGCCAGCAGCTTGGATGGGACAGCCAACACTGAAGCTTTCTTT.

This chain links TRBV18 with TRBJ2-7, with 7 bases identical to TRBD2. From germline, CDR1 is KGHSH and CDR2 LQKENI. V lost 6 bases, J lost 6 bases, and 8 bases stayed unmatched. The CDR3 length is 13 residues. CDR3: CASSPGLEGEQYF. Written as DNA, the CDR3 is TGTGCCAGCTCGCCTGGACTAGAGGGCGAGCAGTACTTC. Using reference TRBV18 and TRBJ2-7 for the parts outside the CDR3, the full variable domain is NAGVMQNPRHLVRRRGQEARLRCSPMKGHSHVYWYRQLPEEGLKFMVYLQKENIIDESGMPKERFSAEFPKEGPSILRIQQVVRGDSAAYFCASSPGLEGEQYFGPGTRLTVT.

The gene calls are TRBV5-1 and TRBJ1-4, with TRBD1 matching over 7 bases. The length of the CDR3 is 16 residues. V shed 4 bases and J 2 bases; nucleotides not matched to a gene: 8. Germline CDR1 reads SGHRS; CDR2 reads YFSETQ. DNA for the CDR3: TGCGCCAGCAGCCGAACGGGGACAGCCACTAATGAAAAACTGTTTTTT. It encodes CASSRTGTATNEKLFF.

This chain connects TRBV2 to TRBJ2-5; no definite D call. The assigned J gene may be wrong: the sequence end matches TRBJ2-7 better. From germline, CDR1 is SNHLY and CDR2 FYNNEI. This CDR3 contains 10 residues. CDR3 sequence reads: CASKAYEQYF. CDR3 coding DNA: TGTGCCAGCAAAGCGTACGAGCAGTACTTC.

As DNA, the CDR3 is TGTGCCAGCAGTTTATGGGGCGGGGGCCCTTCCACAGATACGCAGTATTTT. Its translation: CASSLWGGGPSTDTQYF. The chain uses TRBV27 and TRBJ2-3, with D maybe TRBD2 (7 bases). The CDR3 covers 17 residues. With 1 base removed from V and 2 bases from J, the gap between germline ends came to 16 bases. The germline CDR1 and CDR2 sequences are MNHEY and SMNVEV (reference sequence).